Following are 21 T cell receptor beta chains from one sample sequenced in a study of T-cell reconstitution after alpha-beta-depleted transplantation in children. Unique molecular identifiers tagged the TCRbeta library. TCRdb passed the PCR reads through MiXCR, listing each CDR3 protein once. The data hold a few hundred thousand distinct CDR3 sequences, with 20% to 30% observed a single time. This sample comprised PBMCs, obtained before TCRalphabeta/CD19-depleted stem cell transplant. These receptors were obtained from a girl aged 2-10 years with Fanconi anemia, due to receive a stem cell transplant.

This clonotype was counted between two and nine times. The V gene is TRBV20-1, the J gene TRBJ2-1, with a tentative D call TRBD2 (6 bases). Germline CDR1 is DFQATT and CDR2 is SNEGSKA (reference sequence). This CDR3 contains 11 residues. The CDR3 DNA sequence: TGCAGGGCGGGACTCTACAATGAGCAGTTCTTC. It translates to CRAGLYNEQFF.

Only a few counts were recorded for this clonotype. This sequence joins TRBV20-1 and TRBJ2-7, with D possibly TRBD2 on 6 matching bases. The CDR3 extends over 13 amino acids. With 0 bases removed from V and 5 bases from J, the gap between germline ends came to 11 bases. CDR1 is DFQATT, CDR2 SNEGSKA, per germline (reference sequence). CDR3 coding DNA: TGCAGTGCTAGAGATCCGTGGGGGGACGAGCAGTACTTC. Its translation: CSARDPWGDEQYF.

This clonotype came up many times. The chain carries TRBV6-5 and TRBJ2-1; 7 nucleotides match TRBD1. Looked up from germline, CDR1 is MNHEY and CDR2 is SVGAGI. Trimming took 5 bases from V and 3 from J; bases not matched to a gene: 1. This CDR3 region has 13 residues. The CDR3 here is CASSRDSYNEQFF. In nucleotides, the CDR3 is TGTGCCAGCAGTCGGGACAGCTACAATGAGCAGTTCTTC.

The chain links TRBV18 to TRBJ1-1, with D possibly TRBD1 on 5 matching bases. The CDR3 is made up of 13 amino acids. V shed 2 bases and J shed 3 bases, with 7 bases lying between them. Germline values: CDR1 KGHSH, CDR2 LQKENI. The CDR3, as DNA: TGTGCCAGCTCACCAGCGGGGGACACTGAAGCTTTCTTT. Translated: CASSPAGDTEAFF.

Ten or more counts support this clonotype. The V and J genes are TRBV20-1 and TRBJ2-3; 10 bases match TRBD2. Trimming at V came to 6 bases and at J to 4 bases, leaving 10 bases not matched to a gene. Germline V gene sequence: CDR1 DFQATT, CDR2 SNEGSKA (reference sequence). The CDR3 extends over 15 amino acids. This CDR3 reads CSARRTSGFPDTQYF. CDR3 bases: TGCAGTGCCCGCAGGACTAGCGGCTTCCCAGATACGCAGTATTTT.

At least ten counts were recorded for this clonotype. This chain joins TRBV15 and TRBJ2-1, with D unresolved. CDR3 length equals 13 residues. The V and J ends lost 0 bases and 6 bases respectively, with 6 bases between them. The germline gives CDR1 LNHNV, CDR2 YYDKDF (reference sequence). The CDR3 reads CATSRDMGNEQFF. The CDR3 bases are TGTGCCACCAGCAGAGATATGGGCAATGAGCAGTTCTTC.

As regards this clonotype: Being one base from a much bigger clone, this may be a read error. This chain uses TRBV7-2 with TRBJ2-1; D uncertain. Germline V CDR1 and CDR2: SGHTA, FQGNSA. The CDR3 has 15 residues. Here the CDR3 reads CASRDRYSSYNELFF. The CDR3 DNA is TGTGCCAGCAGGGACCGATACTCCTCCTACAATGAGCTGTTCTTC.

This clonotype was seen many times. The rearrangement joins TRBV6-5 to TRBJ2-1; 7 nucleotides line up with TRBD1. Per germline, CDR1 MNHEY and CDR2 SVGAGI. The CDR3 loop spans 13 amino acids. J was trimmed by 6 bases and V by 9 bases; bases with no gene match: 8. The CDR3 DNA reads as TGTGCCAGTGGGACAGTGGAACGCAATGAGCAGTTCTTC. Amino acid sequence: CASGTVERNEQFF.

This clonotype was detected ten times or more. The chain links TRBV6-2 or TRBV6-3 to TRBJ2-1; D possibly corresponds to TRBD2 (6 bases). CDR1 is MNHEY and CDR2 is SVGEGT in the germline V gene. V was pared by 0 bases and J by 3 bases, with 9 bases between. CDR3 size: 15 residues. The CDR3 bases are TGTGCCAGCAGTTACTCGCGGGGCCTCTACAATGAGCAGTTCTTC. It specifies CASSYSRGLYNEQFF.

This clonotype appeared many times. The V call is TRBV12-3 or TRBV12-4, the J call TRBJ2-1; 9 nucleotides align to TRBD1. The length of the CDR3 is 15 residues. Losses at the gene ends were 7 bases for V and 2 bases for J; bases not matched to a gene: 6. The CDR3 sequence is CASKRDRDPYNEQFF. In nucleotides, the CDR3 is TGTGCCAGCAAACGGGACAGGGACCCCTACAATGAGCAGTTCTTC.

The rearrangement links TRBV29-1 to TRBJ2-1; 14 positions agree with TRBD2. Germline lookup yields CDR1 SQVTM and CDR2 ANQGSEA. The junction had 2 bases not matched to a gene; V was cut back by 7 bases and J by 3 bases. The CDR3 has 14 amino acids. CDR3 protein: CSAGTSGSYNEQFF. In DNA, the CDR3 is TGCAGCGCTGGGACTAGCGGGAGCTACAATGAGCAGTTCTTC.

The rearrangement links TRBV10-1 to TRBJ2-2; D is possibly TRBD1 (6 bases). This CDR3 has 14 amino acids. Germline V lookup: CDR1 WNHNN, CDR2 SYGVQD (reference sequence). V was shortened by 9 bases and J by 4 bases, with 15 bases between the two germline ends. CDR3 region: CASSGTTGTGELFF. The CDR3 nucleotides read TGCGCCAGTTCCGGGACAACGGGCACCGGGGAGCTGTTTTTT.

The chain has TRBV28 and TRBJ2-7; TRBD2 aligns across 13 bases. From germline, CDR1 is MDHEN and CDR2 SYDVKM. This CDR3 contains 18 residues. J was trimmed by 2 bases and V by 6 bases; bases with no gene match: 13. The CDR3 reads CASSFTGTSGVQTYEQYF. Written as DNA, the CDR3 is TGTGCCAGCAGCTTTACCGGGACTAGCGGGGTACAAACCTACGAGCAGTACTTC.

The table lists this clonotype with many counts. This chain joins TRBV2 and TRBJ2-7; no definite D call. V lost 3 bases and J lost 7, with 13 bases in between. The germline V gene has CDR1 SNHLY and CDR2 FYNNEI. The CDR3 has 13 residues. In nucleotides, the CDR3 is TGTGCCAGCAGTGATGTCCCCCTGTATGAGCAGTACTTC. This encodes CASSDVPLYEQYF.

The gene calls are TRBV28 and TRBJ1-2, with a weak D call TRBD1 (6 bases). The V and J ends lost 4 bases and 2 bases respectively, with 23 bases between them. The CDR3 is 18 amino acids. Germline V gene sequence: CDR1 MDHEN, CDR2 SYDVKM. The CDR3 spells CASSSPPGAARGNYGYTF. DNA of the CDR3: TGTGCCAGCAGTTCCCCACCAGGGGCAGCTCGGGGGAACTATGGCTACACCTTC.

This chain uses TRBV28 with TRBJ1-2; 9 positions match TRBD1. Germline trimming cut 5 bases from V and 4 bases from J; bases unmatched to any gene: 8. CDR3 length: 15 residues. The germline V gene encodes CDR1 MDHEN and CDR2 SYDVKM. The CDR3: CASSPDPTGGYGYTF. CDR3 in DNA: TGTGCCAGCAGTCCCGACCCGACAGGGGGCTATGGCTACACCTTC.

This clonotype has at least ten counts. The chain is built from TRBV20-1 and TRBJ2-7; 7 nucleotides agree with TRBD2. Germline CDR1 reads DFQATT; CDR2 reads SNEGSKA (reference sequence). J was trimmed by 13 bases and V by 6 bases; bases with no gene match: 21. The CDR3 is 14 amino acids. The CDR3 DNA reads as TGCAGTGCCTTCCCGGGACCGGCTAGCGGAGAAGATTACTTC. This encodes CSAFPGPASGEDYF.

On this clonotype itself: Just one base apart from a much larger clone, this may be a read error. The chain has TRBV4-2 and TRBJ2-5; D may match TRBD1 or TRBD2 (5 bases each). Germline V gene data show CDR1 as LGHNA and CDR2 as YNFKEQ. The CDR3 runs to 12 residues. V was trimmed by 8 bases and J by 5 bases, leaving 12 bases between them. CDR3 coding DNA: TGTGCCAGCGGCCCCGAGGGGGAGACCCAGTACTTC. It yields the protein CASGPEGETQYF.

This chain connects TRBV20-1 to TRBJ1-2; no reliable D call. Germline CDR1 reads DFQATT; CDR2 reads SNEGSKA (reference sequence). The CDR3 contains 13 residues. V lost 1 base, J lost 4 bases, and 10 bases lay in between. The CDR3, as DNA: TGCAGTGCTAGAGCAAAGGGCAGCTATGGCTACACCTTC. Translated, it gives CSARAKGSYGYTF.

This clonotype was seen a handful of times. The rearrangement joins TRBV7-2 to TRBJ2-2, with D unclear. V shed 1 base and J shed 0 bases, with 6 bases lying between them. This CDR3 has 15 amino acids. From germline, CDR1 is SGHTA and CDR2 FQGNSA. CDR3 in DNA: TGTGCCAGCAGCTTAGGACCCGCGAACACCGGGGAGCTGTTTTTT. Protein product: CASSLGPANTGELFF.

This clonotype has just a few counts. V usage is TRBV5-1 and J usage is TRBJ2-7; D gene unclear. The CDR3 loop spans 14 amino acids. Germline V lookup: CDR1 SGHRS, CDR2 YFSETQ. Deletions cut 0 bases from V and 0 bases from J, with 7 bases between. The DNA for the CDR3 is TGCGCCAGCAGCTTGGTCCGGATCTCCTACGAGCAGTACTTC. Residues: CASSLVRISYEQYF.